Listed below are T cell receptor beta chains from one sample, sequenced in a study of human T cells and chemical hapten exposure. Via MiXCR, TCRdb re-called the RACE reads, giving one row per CDR3 protein. The sample consists of tens of thousands of distinct CDR3 sequences, around 30% of them appearing once. This material consisted of whole blood, taken in connection with sensitization to the hapten diphenylcyclopropenone (DPC). The source of these receptors is a man aged 35 to 55 with alopecia areata. Some clones in this sample may be carry-over from other donors' samples. CDR3s include the opening cysteine and the closing phenylalanine or tryptophan. The D gene is left open where the match is weak. Only part of the rows carry a size: once, few, many, or a class if the clone is expanded.

abundance: few; d_gene: -; v_gene: TRBV6-5; j_gene: TRBJ2-5; CDR3nt: TGTGCCAGCAGTGCAAAGGGGCTCCAAGAGACCCAGTACTTC; CDR3aa: CASSAKGLQETQYF
abundance: once; d_gene: -; v_gene: TRBV12-3/TRBV12-4; j_gene: TRBJ2-7; CDR3nt: TGTGCCAGCACCCTGGACAGTCCCTACGAGCAGTACTTC; CDR3aa: CASTLDSPYEQYF
abundance: -; d_gene: -; v_gene: TRBV20-1; j_gene: TRBJ1-5; CDR3nt: TGCAGTGCTAGAGATAAGGGGAGGACGGGAATGGGGGGGTACAGGGCGCAGTGGCCCCAGCATTTT; CDR3aa: CSARDKGRTGMGGYRAQWPQHF
abundance: -; d_gene: -; v_gene: TRBV12-3/TRBV12-4; j_gene: TRBJ1-3; CDR3nt: TGTGCCAGCAGACGAGACAGCTTCGGGGACACCATATATTTT; CDR3aa: CASRRDSFGDTIYF
abundance: -; d_gene: -; v_gene: TRBV20-1; j_gene: TRBJ2-1; CDR3nt: TGCAGTGCTCCCCTTCCTGTGGGGGGAAGTGAGCAGTTCTTC; CDR3aa: CSAPLPVGGSEQFF
abundance: few; d_gene: -; v_gene: TRBV7-2; j_gene: TRBJ1-5; CDR3nt: TGTGCCAGCAGCTTAGGGGGCCTTGGCAATCAGCCCCAGAATTTT; CDR3aa: CASSLGGLGNQPQNF
abundance: once; d_gene: -; v_gene: TRBV28; j_gene: TRBJ1-1; CDR3nt: TGTGCCAGCAGTTTATCAGGGTTGGACGAAGCTTTCTTT; CDR3aa: CASSLSGLDEAFF
abundance: few; d_gene: -; v_gene: TRBV5-1; j_gene: TRBJ1-2; CDR3nt: TGCGCCAGCAGCACGGACGGATTCTATGGCTACACCTTC; CDR3aa: CASSTDGFYGYTF
abundance: -; d_gene: -; v_gene: TRBV28; j_gene: TRBJ2-3; CDR3nt: TGTGCCAGCAGGGGGACCGGGAAAGATACGCAGTATTTT; CDR3aa: CASRGTGKDTQYF
abundance: -; d_gene: TRBD1; v_gene: TRBV6-5; j_gene: TRBJ1-1; CDR3nt: TGTGCCAGCAGAAGGACAGGGATGAACACTGAAGCTTTCTTT; CDR3aa: CASRRTGMNTEAFF
abundance: -; d_gene: TRBD1; v_gene: TRBV6-5; j_gene: TRBJ2-1; CDR3nt: TGTGCCAGCAGTCCACCGCAGGGGGCGAGGGGAGTTTTGTTCTTC; CDR3aa: CASSPPQGARGVLFF
abundance: few; d_gene: -; v_gene: TRBV4-3; j_gene: TRBJ2-3; CDR3nt: TGCGCCAGCAGCCAAGATCTCCGGCAGGACTACACAGATACGCAGTATTTT; CDR3aa: CASSQDLRQDYTDTQYF
abundance: -; d_gene: -; v_gene: TRBV20-1; j_gene: TRBJ2-2; CDR3nt: TGCAGTGCTAGTCGGGACAAGAACACCGGGGAGCTGTTTTTT; CDR3aa: CSASRDKNTGELFF
abundance: few; d_gene: -; v_gene: TRBV14; j_gene: TRBJ2-7; CDR3nt: TGTGCCAGCAGCCCCGGGGCGTGGGAGCAGTACTTC; CDR3aa: CASSPGAWEQYF
abundance: -; d_gene: TRBD1; v_gene: TRBV6-2/TRBV6-3; j_gene: TRBJ2-1; CDR3nt: TGTGCCAGCAGTTCCAGGGGGCTTACCAATGAGCAGTTCTTC; CDR3aa: CASSSRGLTNEQFF
abundance: -; d_gene: -; v_gene: TRBV20-1; j_gene: TRBJ2-7; CDR3nt: TGCAGTGCGAAGTTTGGCGAGCAGTACTTC; CDR3aa: CSAKFGEQYF
abundance: -; d_gene: TRBD1; v_gene: TRBV6-1; j_gene: TRBJ1-4; CDR3nt: TGTGCCAGCAGTCGACAGGGGGCCTTTGAAAAACTGTTTTTT; CDR3aa: CASSRQGAFEKLFF
abundance: -; d_gene: TRBD1; v_gene: TRBV20-1; j_gene: TRBJ1-5; CDR3nt: TGCAGTGCTAAAAGGACAGGGAATCAGCCCCAGCATTTT; CDR3aa: CSAKRTGNQPQHF
abundance: few; d_gene: TRBD2; v_gene: TRBV10-3; j_gene: TRBJ2-3; CDR3nt: TGTGCCATCAGAGGGGAGGGCCGAACAGATACGCAGTATTTT; CDR3aa: CAIRGEGRTDTQYF
abundance: -; d_gene: -; v_gene: TRBV7-9; j_gene: TRBJ1-2; CDR3nt: TGTGCCAGCAGCTTACATCTGTCTTATGGCTACACCTTC; CDR3aa: CASSLHLSYGYTF
abundance: few; d_gene: -; v_gene: TRBV11-1; j_gene: TRBJ1-2; CDR3nt: TGTGCCAGCAGTTCCGGGCCTGGGCGTGGCTACACCTTC; CDR3aa: CASSSGPGRGYTF
abundance: -; d_gene: -; v_gene: TRBV14; j_gene: TRBJ2-2; CDR3nt: TGTGCCAGCAGCCAGGGGACAACGAACACCGGGGAGCTGTTTTTT; CDR3aa: CASSQGTTNTGELFF
abundance: -; d_gene: -; v_gene: TRBV5-1; j_gene: TRBJ2-2; CDR3nt: TGCGCCAGCAGCTTTGGCCTCCGTTTGAACACCGGGGAGCTGTTTTTT; CDR3aa: CASSFGLRLNTGELFF
abundance: few; d_gene: TRBD2; v_gene: TRBV9; j_gene: TRBJ2-1; CDR3nt: TGTGCCAGCAGCGTAGGGACTAGCGGGAGGGCCGGCAATGAGCAGTTCTTC; CDR3aa: CASSVGTSGRAGNEQFF
abundance: few; d_gene: -; v_gene: TRBV7-9; j_gene: TRBJ1-5; CDR3nt: TGTGCCAGCAGCTTAGGGGGGGTTAGCAATCAGCCCCAGCATTTT; CDR3aa: CASSLGGVSNQPQHF
abundance: -; d_gene: -; v_gene: TRBV4-3; j_gene: TRBJ1-6; CDR3nt: TGCGCCAGCAGCCAGATAGGACAGTATAATTCACCCCTCCACTTT; CDR3aa: CASSQIGQYNSPLHF
abundance: -; d_gene: TRBD2; v_gene: TRBV9; j_gene: TRBJ2-1; CDR3nt: TGTGCCAGCAGCTACGGCACTAGCGGGAGCCACAATGAGCAGTTCTTC; CDR3aa: CASSYGTSGSHNEQFF
abundance: few; d_gene: TRBD2; v_gene: TRBV20-1; j_gene: TRBJ2-5; CDR3nt: TGCAGTGCTAGAGATTGGGAGGGGACGGAGGAGACCCAGTACTTC; CDR3aa: CSARDWEGTEETQYF
abundance: -; d_gene: TRBD2; v_gene: TRBV5-1; j_gene: TRBJ2-7; CDR3nt: TGCGCCAGCAGCAGGGGACTAGCGGGATGGGACGAGCAGTACTTC; CDR3aa: CASSRGLAGWDEQYF
abundance: -; d_gene: -; v_gene: TRBV12-3/TRBV12-4; j_gene: TRBJ2-3; CDR3nt: TGTGCCAGCAGTTTAATTACGGGAATGGCAGATACGCAGTATTTT; CDR3aa: CASSLITGMADTQYF
abundance: many; d_gene: TRBD2; v_gene: TRBV20-1; j_gene: TRBJ2-7; CDR3nt: TGCAGTGCCCCCGGCAAAATCCTAAGCGGGAGCTCCTACGAGCAGTACTTC; CDR3aa: CSAPGKILSGSSYEQYF
abundance: few; d_gene: TRBD2; v_gene: TRBV9; j_gene: TRBJ2-5; CDR3nt: TGTGCCAGCAGCGTAGACGGGAGGGCCAGGGTAGAGACCCAGTACTTC; CDR3aa: CASSVDGRARVETQYF
abundance: few; d_gene: TRBD2; v_gene: TRBV7-8; j_gene: TRBJ2-1; CDR3nt: TGTGCCAGCAGCTCCCTACTAGCGGGAGAGTGGTTCTTC; CDR3aa: CASSSLLAGEWFF
abundance: -; d_gene: -; v_gene: TRBV6-6; j_gene: TRBJ2-1; CDR3nt: TGTGCCAGCAGGCCTTTGGGGCAAGGGGGTAATGAGCAGTTCTTC; CDR3aa: CASRPLGQGGNEQFF
abundance: -; d_gene: -; v_gene: TRBV6-5; j_gene: TRBJ1-3; CDR3nt: TGTGCCAGCAGTTCCGACCGGTTCTCTGGAAACACCATATATTTT; CDR3aa: CASSSDRFSGNTIYF
abundance: -; d_gene: TRBD1; v_gene: TRBV6-5; j_gene: TRBJ1-4; CDR3nt: TGTGCCAGCAGTTACTGGGGACAGGGTAGCGAAAAACTGTTTTTT; CDR3aa: CASSYWGQGSEKLFF
abundance: few; d_gene: -; v_gene: TRBV12-3/TRBV12-4; j_gene: TRBJ2-3; CDR3nt: TGTGCCAGCAGTTTATTCGCGGGAAGCACAGATACGCAGTATTTT; CDR3aa: CASSLFAGSTDTQYF
abundance: -; d_gene: TRBD2; v_gene: TRBV25-1; j_gene: TRBJ2-1; CDR3nt: TGTGCCAGCAGCCCACCCGGGAGGAGAACCTACAATGAGCAGTTCTTC; CDR3aa: CASSPPGRRTYNEQFF
abundance: few; d_gene: TRBD2; v_gene: TRBV7-9; j_gene: TRBJ2-3; CDR3nt: TGTGCCAGCAGCTTTACGCGGGAGTCGGTAGATACGCAGTATTTT; CDR3aa: CASSFTRESVDTQYF
abundance: -; d_gene: TRBD1; v_gene: TRBV4-2; j_gene: TRBJ2-7; CDR3nt: TGTGCCAGCAGCTCACACACAGGGGGCTACGAGCAGTACTTC; CDR3aa: CASSSHTGGYEQYF
abundance: few; d_gene: -; v_gene: TRBV20-1; j_gene: TRBJ1-1; CDR3nt: TGCAGTGCTAGAGATGTTTCTCGAGTACTAATAAGGGTGGGCGCTGAAGCTTTCTTT; CDR3aa: CSARDVSRVLIRVGAEAFF
abundance: -; d_gene: -; v_gene: TRBV11-3; j_gene: TRBJ2-1; CDR3nt: TGTGCCAGCAGCCCAGGGGGGCAGGGCGATGAGCAGTTCTTC; CDR3aa: CASSPGGQGDEQFF
abundance: -; d_gene: -; v_gene: TRBV19; j_gene: TRBJ2-3; CDR3nt: TGTGCCAGTAGTGACGCCCCGGATACGCAGTATTTT; CDR3aa: CASSDAPDTQYF
abundance: -; d_gene: TRBD1; v_gene: TRBV20-1; j_gene: TRBJ1-1; CDR3nt: TGCAGTGCTTCCGCAGGGGGATGGACTGAAGCTTTCTTT; CDR3aa: CSASAGGWTEAFF
abundance: -; d_gene: TRBD2; v_gene: TRBV15; j_gene: TRBJ2-7; CDR3nt: TGTGCCACCAGCCTCATTGGGGGGGTTGAGGACGAGCAGTACTTC; CDR3aa: CATSLIGGVEDEQYF
abundance: -; d_gene: -; v_gene: TRBV27; j_gene: TRBJ2-7; CDR3nt: TGTGCCAGCAGTTCTAGGGGACCCTACGAGCAGTACTTC; CDR3aa: CASSSRGPYEQYF
abundance: once; d_gene: -; v_gene: TRBV12-3/TRBV12-4; j_gene: TRBJ2-3; CDR3nt: TGTGCCAGCAGTTGGGAGGATAGCACAGATACGCAGTATTTT; CDR3aa: CASSWEDSTDTQYF
abundance: few; d_gene: -; v_gene: TRBV12-3/TRBV12-4; j_gene: TRBJ2-1; CDR3nt: TGTGCCAGCAGTTTTTGGGGGCGTCTAGCTAGCAATGAGCAGTTCTTC; CDR3aa: CASSFWGRLASNEQFF